The present T cell receptor (beta chain) was sequenced within a study of human T cells and chemical hapten exposure. There are many counts of this clonotype. Its antigen is unidentified. CDR3 size: 15 residues. CDR1 and CDR2 from the germline V gene are MNHNS and SASEGT. Trimming cost V 3 bases and J 2 bases, with 11 bases left between them. Whole-study findings and limits: Among TCRs, those above 1 in 1000 frequency were unaffected by DPC sensitization. Patch test score tracked positively with PT1 expanded TCR counts.

Unique molecular identifiers were affixed to discrete cDNA molecules within the library. TCRdb reanalysed the RACE reads using MiXCR and keeps one entry per CDR3 protein. This sample has roughly 100,000 distinct CDR3 sequences; roughly 9.1% occur once, and the top ten carry approximately 3.9%. Noted time point: pre-sensitization, week 0. The treatment is: therapeutic diphenylcyclopropenone sensitization with weekly scalp DPC. The rearrangement joins TRBV6-1 to TRBJ1-5, with TRBD1 as a possible D gene (5 bases). The origin of this receptor is a woman aged 40 to 50 with alopecia areata. Some clones in this sample may be carry-over from other donors' samples. The input for sequencing was whole blood, taken in connection with sensitization to the hapten diphenylcyclopropenone (DPC). CDR3: CASSEDTGGNQPQHF. The CDR3 DNA is TGTGCCAGCAGTGAGGATACAGGAGGCAATCAGCCCCAGCATTTT.